This T cell receptor beta chain was obtained from a study of blood T cells in healthy people across ages. Study information: In model experiments, template switching was able to capture about one barcoded beta molecule for every two T cells that were present.

Alongside a J-beta primer mix, a sample-barcoded 5' primer served in a second PCR lasting 7 to 11 cycles. In TCRdb, the 5' RACE reads were re-called with MiXCR into one record per CDR3 protein. There are 850,000 to 1,300,000 distinct CDR3 sequences in the sample; 35% to 50% occur only once, and approximately 17% lies in the top ten. With respect to this clonotype: The antigen remains unidentified.

Study results and limitations: Greater diversity and more naive CD4+ cells were seen in long-lived donors than in aged donors.

From germline, CDR1 is MGHDK and CDR2 SYGVNS. This CDR3 spans 15 amino acids. Trimming shortened V by 5 bases and J by 4 bases, and 14 bases separated the two germline ends. This receptor was identified in a woman aged 55-69 years in good health. The chain carries TRBV25-1 and TRBJ1-4, with D maybe TRBD1 (6 bases). Sequenced input: blood. For the CDR3, the DNA is TGTGCCAGCAGTAAATCACAGGGACATAATGAAAAACTGTTTTTT. This gives the protein CASSKSQGHNEKLFF.